The source of this T cell receptor beta chain is a study of vaccination effects on CD4 cells after COVID-19. Study findings and constraints: The study got few convalescent patients and did not collect any early post-infection timepoints. At late timepoints after vaccination, vaccine- and infection-induced clones shrank markedly.

Only a few counts were recorded for this clone. Antigen specificity is unknown. The CDR3 spans 14 residues. Trimming removed 5 bases at V and 2 bases at J, with 12 bases between. Germline CDR1 reads SEHNR; CDR2 reads FQNEAQ (reference sequence). The repertoire was sequenced with immunoSEQ multiplex PCR; TCRdb's copy has only in-frame clones and lacks some. The sample has tens of thousands of clones, approximately 79% seen once. Expansion of antigen-specific CD4+ T cells with viral peptide pools was carried out by the ViraFEST assay before sequencing. After roughly 10 days in culture, the CD4+ T cells were isolated. Participants got two doses of BNT162b2 or mRNA-1273 vaccine. Half of the medium was exchanged for IL-2 medium on both days 3 and 7.

This chain links TRBV7-9 with TRBJ1-1, with a possible D match to TRBD1 (5 bases). The sequence was obtained from a human donor who received a COVID-19 vaccine. Some clones in this sample may be carry-over from other donors' samples. The sample in question was CD4+ T cells from PBMCs cultured with SARS-CoV-2 spike peptides, obtained after COVID-19 vaccination. This chain's CDR3 is CASSRGGVNTEAFF. CDR3 nucleotide sequence: TGTGCCAGCAGCCGCGGGGGAGTAAACACTGAAGCTTTCTTT.